These T cell receptor beta chains were read from a single sample in a study of cytomegalovirus exposure and HLA in healthy donors. Data came from immunoSEQ multiplex PCR; TCRdb stores just in-frame clones and leaves some out. The repertoire consists of under 300,000 clones, with around 90% occurring once and the leading ten covering about 1.8%. Sequencing used PBMCs. The receptor set was obtained from a girl aged 2-10 years in good health and CMV-seronegative. Each CDR3 is given with its conserved first and last residue. The D gene is left open where the match is weak. Rows may omit the clone size; those that give it use once, few, many or a size class.

j_call clone_size d_call v_call cdr3_nt cdr3_aa
TRBJ2-3 - TRBD2 TRBV11-2 TGTGCCAGCAGCATAGGGACTAGCGGATACACAGATACGCAGTATTTT CASSIGTSGYTDTQYF
TRBJ1-1 - TRBD1 TRBV7-9 TGTGCCAGCAGCCCCCGGACAGGGGAAATGAACACTGAAGCTTTCTTT CASSPRTGEMNTEAFF
TRBJ2-7 - - TRBV18 TGTGCCAGCTCTCCACTCCGGGACTACGAGCAGTACTTC CASSPLRDYEQYF
TRBJ2-7 few - TRBV6-1 TGTGCCAGCAGTGAAGCGGTAACTTACTACGAGCAGTACTTC CASSEAVTYYEQYF
TRBJ1-1 - - TRBV13 TGTGCCAGCAGCTTGGGCAGGGCCATCTTGAGCACTGAAGCTTTCTTT CASSLGRAILSTEAFF
TRBJ2-1 - TRBD2 TRBV28 TGTGCCAGCAGTTTACTGACAGCTTCGGGGGGCAATGAGCAGTTCTTC CASSLLTASGGNEQFF
TRBJ2-7 - - TRBV2 TGTGCCAAACGGGACACCGCGACCTACGAGCAGTACTTC CAKRDTATYEQYF
TRBJ2-7 - - TRBV5-4 TGTGCCAGCAGCTCCTTTAACTACGAGCAGTACTTC CASSSFNYEQYF
TRBJ2-2 - - TRBV28 TGTGCCAGCAGTTTATATCGTCAGGGCCCCACCGGGGAGCTGTTTTTT CASSLYRQGPTGELFF
TRBJ1-2 - - TRBV29-1 TGCAGCGTGGGGACTGGGGGGTATGGCTACACCTTC CSVGTGGYGYTF
TRBJ2-7 - - TRBV5-5 TGTGCCAGCAGCCTGGGTGGCGGAACCTCCTACGAGCAGTACTTC CASSLGGGTSYEQYF
TRBJ2-7 - TRBD2 TRBV4-2 TGTGCCAGCAGCCAAGAAGGGACTAGCGGGAGCCTCTACGAGCAGTACTTC CASSQEGTSGSLYEQYF
TRBJ2-1 - - TRBV4-2 TGTGCCAGCAGCCGCCAAGGGGCAGGCTACAATGAGCAGTTCTTC CASSRQGAGYNEQFF
TRBJ1-1 once - TRBV2 TGTGCCAGCAGTGACGACAGGAGAGCAAACACTGAAGCTCTCTTT CASSDDRRANTEALF
TRBJ2-7 - TRBD2 TRBV7-2 TGTGCCAGCAGCGGTTGGACTAGCGGGAGGGCCTACGAGCAGTACTTC CASSGWTSGRAYEQYF
TRBJ2-5 - TRBD2 TRBV4-2 TGTGCCAGCAGTATCGGGAGGGGGGAAGAGACCCAGTACTTC CASSIGRGEETQYF
TRBJ1-2 once - TRBV9 TGTGCCAGCAGCGCCAGGGATAACTATGGCTACACCTTC CASSARDNYGYTF
TRBJ2-1 - TRBD2 TRBV5-4 TGTGCCAGCAGCGCCGGACTAGCGGGGCTTGAGCAGTTCTTC CASSAGLAGLEQFF
TRBJ2-1 - TRBD2 TRBV11-3 TGTGCCAGCAGCTTCGGACTAGCGGGAGACAATGAGCAGTTCTTC CASSFGLAGDNEQFF
TRBJ2-7 - TRBD2 TRBV6-7 TGTGCCAGCACGAGAAAGAGGCGGGAGGGTCTTTACGAGCAGTACTTC CASTRKRREGLYEQYF
TRBJ1-2 - - TRBV7-2 TGTGCCAGCAGTTTAACCGGGACACCAGACTATGGCTACACCTTC CASSLTGTPDYGYTF
TRBJ2-5 - - TRBV19 TGTGCCAGTAGTTCGGGGGATCAAGAGACCCAGTACTTC CASSSGDQETQYF
TRBJ2-1 - TRBD2 TRBV10-1 TGCGCCAGCAGTGAGAGGAGCGGGGGGACGTACAATGAGCAGTTCTTC CASSERSGGTYNEQFF
TRBJ2-1 once TRBD1 TRBV5-1 TGCGCCAGCAGCTTGGCAGGGGGAAGGTCCTACAATGAGCAGTTCTTC CASSLAGGRSYNEQFF
TRBJ1-1 - - TRBV5-1 TGCGCCAGCAGCGCGCAGAACACTGAAGCTTTCTTT CASSAQNTEAFF
TRBJ2-7 few - TRBV30 TGTGCCTGGAGTGTGCGGCGGGAAGGGCGCGAGCAGTACTTC CAWSVRREGREQYF
TRBJ1-6 - - TRBV5-1 TGCGCCAGCAGCTTGGATGGCAGGGATAATTCACCCCTCCACTTT CASSLDGRDNSPLHF